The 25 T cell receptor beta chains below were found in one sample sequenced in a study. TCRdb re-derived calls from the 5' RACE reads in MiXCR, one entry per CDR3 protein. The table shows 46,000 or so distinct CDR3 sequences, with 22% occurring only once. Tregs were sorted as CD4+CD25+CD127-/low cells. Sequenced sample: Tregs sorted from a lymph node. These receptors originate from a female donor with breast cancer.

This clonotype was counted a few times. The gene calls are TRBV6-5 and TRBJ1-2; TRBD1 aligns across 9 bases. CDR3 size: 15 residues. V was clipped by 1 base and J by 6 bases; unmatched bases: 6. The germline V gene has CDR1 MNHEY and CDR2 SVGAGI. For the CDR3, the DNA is TGTGCCAGCAGTTACTACAGGGGGCTGTCGGATGGCTACACCTTC. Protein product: CASSYYRGLSDGYTF.

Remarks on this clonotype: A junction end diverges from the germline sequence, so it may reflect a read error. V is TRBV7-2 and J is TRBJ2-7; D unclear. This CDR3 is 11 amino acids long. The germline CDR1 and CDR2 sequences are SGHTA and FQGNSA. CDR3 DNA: TGTGCCGGCAGCTTTGCCTACGAGCAGTACTTC. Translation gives CAGSFAYEQYF.

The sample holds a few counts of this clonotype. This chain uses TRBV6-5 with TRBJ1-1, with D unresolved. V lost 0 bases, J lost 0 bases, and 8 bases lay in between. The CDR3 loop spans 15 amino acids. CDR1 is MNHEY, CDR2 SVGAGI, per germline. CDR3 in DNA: TGTGCCAGCAGTTACTCGGCAGGCATGAACACTGAAGCTTTCTTT. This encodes CASSYSAGMNTEAFF.

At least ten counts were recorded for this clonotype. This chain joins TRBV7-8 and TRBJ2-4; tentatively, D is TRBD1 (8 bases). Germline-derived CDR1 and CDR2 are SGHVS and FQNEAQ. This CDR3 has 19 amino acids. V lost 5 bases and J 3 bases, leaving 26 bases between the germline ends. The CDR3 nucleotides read TGTGCCAGCAGCCAGGGGGCAGCCGGGGGGCTAAGAGTCAAAAACATTCAGTACTTC. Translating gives CASSQGAAGGLRVKNIQYF.

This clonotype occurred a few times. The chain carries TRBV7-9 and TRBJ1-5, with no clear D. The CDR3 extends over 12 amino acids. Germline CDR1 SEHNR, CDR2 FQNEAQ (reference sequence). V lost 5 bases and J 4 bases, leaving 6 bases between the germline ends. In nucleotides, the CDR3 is TGTGCCAGCAGCGGCCCTAATCAGCCCCAGCATTTT. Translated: CASSGPNQPQHF.

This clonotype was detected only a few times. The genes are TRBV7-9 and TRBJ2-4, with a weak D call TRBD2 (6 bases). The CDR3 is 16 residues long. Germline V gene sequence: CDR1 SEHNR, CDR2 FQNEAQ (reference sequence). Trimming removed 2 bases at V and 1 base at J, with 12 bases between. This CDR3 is CASSLKGGGAKNIQYF. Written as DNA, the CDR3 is TGTGCCAGCAGCTTAAAGGGAGGCGGGGCCAAAAACATTCAGTACTTC.

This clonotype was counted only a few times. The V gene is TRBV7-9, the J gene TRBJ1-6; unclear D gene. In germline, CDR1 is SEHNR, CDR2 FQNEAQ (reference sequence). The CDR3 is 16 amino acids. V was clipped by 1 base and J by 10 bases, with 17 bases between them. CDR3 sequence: CASSLVRVGVWSPLHF. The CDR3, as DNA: TGTGCCAGCAGCTTAGTTCGCGTAGGCGTGTGGTCACCCCTCCACTTT.

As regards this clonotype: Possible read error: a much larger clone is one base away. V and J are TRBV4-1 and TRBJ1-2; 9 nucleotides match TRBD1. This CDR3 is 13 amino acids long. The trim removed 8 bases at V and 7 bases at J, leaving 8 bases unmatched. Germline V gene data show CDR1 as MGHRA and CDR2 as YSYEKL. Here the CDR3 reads CASGLNRGLGYTF. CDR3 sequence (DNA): TGCGCCAGCGGCCTCAACAGGGGGCTTGGCTACACCTTC.

Here the CDR3 reads CSASPRGALNTEAFF. Written as DNA, the CDR3 is TGCAGTGCTAGCCCTCGGGGGGCCTTGAACACTGAAGCTTTCTTT. V and J are TRBV20-1 and TRBJ1-1; a possible D gene is TRBD1 (6 bases). The CDR3 runs to 15 residues. Germline CDR1 DFQATT, CDR2 SNEGSKA (reference sequence). The ends were cut back, 3 bases at V and 0 bases at J, with 14 bases in the middle.

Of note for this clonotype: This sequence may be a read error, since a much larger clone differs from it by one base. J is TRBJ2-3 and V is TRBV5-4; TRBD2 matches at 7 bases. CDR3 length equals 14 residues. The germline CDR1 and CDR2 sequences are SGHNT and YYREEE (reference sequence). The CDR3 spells CTSKSGKGPDTQYF. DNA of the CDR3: TGTACCAGCAAAAGCGGGAAAGGTCCAGATACGCAGTATTTT.

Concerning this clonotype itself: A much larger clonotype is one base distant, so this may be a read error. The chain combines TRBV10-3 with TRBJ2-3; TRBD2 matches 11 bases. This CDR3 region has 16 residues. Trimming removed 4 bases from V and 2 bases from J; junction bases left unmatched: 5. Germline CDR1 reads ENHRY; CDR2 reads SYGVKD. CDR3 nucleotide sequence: TGTGCCATCAGTGCGGGGACTAGCGGTAACACAGATACGCAGTATTTT. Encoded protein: CAISAGTSGNTDTQYF.

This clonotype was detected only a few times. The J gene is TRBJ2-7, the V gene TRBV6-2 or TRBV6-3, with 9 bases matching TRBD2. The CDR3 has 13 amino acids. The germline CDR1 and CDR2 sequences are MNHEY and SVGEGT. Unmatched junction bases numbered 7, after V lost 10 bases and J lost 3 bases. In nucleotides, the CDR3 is TGTGCCACCGGGGGGACTAGCCTCTACGAGCAGTACTTC. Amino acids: CATGGTSLYEQYF.

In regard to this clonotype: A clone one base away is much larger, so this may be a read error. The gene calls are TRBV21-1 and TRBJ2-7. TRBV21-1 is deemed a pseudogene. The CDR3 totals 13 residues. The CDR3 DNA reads TGTGCCAGCAGCAAGGCGGAACCCTACGAGCAGTACTTC. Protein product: CASSKAEPYEQYF.

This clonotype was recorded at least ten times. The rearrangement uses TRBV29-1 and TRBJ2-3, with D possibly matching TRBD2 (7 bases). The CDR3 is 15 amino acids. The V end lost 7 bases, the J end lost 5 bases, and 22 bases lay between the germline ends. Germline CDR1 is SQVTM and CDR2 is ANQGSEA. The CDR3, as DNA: TGCAGCGCAACCGCGAGCGGGACATTCGGAGATACGCAGTATTTT. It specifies CSATASGTFGDTQYF.

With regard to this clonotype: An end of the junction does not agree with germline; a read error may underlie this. CDR3 nucleotide sequence: TGCGCCAGCAGCTTAGATGGCAGGGGCAGAGAGCAGTACTTC. Protein: CASSLDGRGREQYF. The chain employs TRBV7-9 and TRBJ2-7; TRBD1 might be the D (6 bases). CDR3 length equals 14 residues. Germline CDR1 and CDR2: SEHNR and FQNEAQ (reference sequence).

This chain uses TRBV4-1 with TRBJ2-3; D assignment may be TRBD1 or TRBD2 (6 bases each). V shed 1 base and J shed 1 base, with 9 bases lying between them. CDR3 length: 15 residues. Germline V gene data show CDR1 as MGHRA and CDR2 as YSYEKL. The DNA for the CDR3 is TGCGCCAGCAGCCAAGGGGGGGCGCGCACAGATACGCAGTATTTT. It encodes CASSQGGARTDTQYF.

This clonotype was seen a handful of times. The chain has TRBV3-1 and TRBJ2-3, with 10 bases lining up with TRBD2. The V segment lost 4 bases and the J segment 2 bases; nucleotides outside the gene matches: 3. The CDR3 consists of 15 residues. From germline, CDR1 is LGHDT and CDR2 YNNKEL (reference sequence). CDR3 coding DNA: TGTGCCAGCAGCCTACTAGCGGGATCCACAGATACGCAGTATTTT. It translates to CASSLLAGSTDTQYF.

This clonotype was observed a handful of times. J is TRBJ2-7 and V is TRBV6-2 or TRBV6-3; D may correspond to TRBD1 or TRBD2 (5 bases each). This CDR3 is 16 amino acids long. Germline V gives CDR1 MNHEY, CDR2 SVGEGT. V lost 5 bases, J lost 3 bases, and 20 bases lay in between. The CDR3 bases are TGTGCCAGCAGTCCGACCGGGACCCCGGCCGGCTACGAGCAGTACTTC. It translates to CASSPTGTPAGYEQYF.

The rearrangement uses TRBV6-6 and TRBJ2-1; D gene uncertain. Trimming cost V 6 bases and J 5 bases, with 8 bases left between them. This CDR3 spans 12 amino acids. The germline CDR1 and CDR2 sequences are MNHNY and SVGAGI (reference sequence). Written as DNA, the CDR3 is TGTGCCAGCAGACATATCGACAATGAGCAGTTCTTC. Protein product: CASRHIDNEQFF.

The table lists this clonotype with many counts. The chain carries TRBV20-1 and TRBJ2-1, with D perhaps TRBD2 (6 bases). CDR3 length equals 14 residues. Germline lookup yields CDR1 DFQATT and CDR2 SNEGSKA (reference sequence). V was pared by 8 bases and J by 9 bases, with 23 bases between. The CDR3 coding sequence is TGCAGTCCCAATAGGGACTCCAAAGTCATTGAGCAGTTCTTC. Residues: CSPNRDSKVIEQFF.

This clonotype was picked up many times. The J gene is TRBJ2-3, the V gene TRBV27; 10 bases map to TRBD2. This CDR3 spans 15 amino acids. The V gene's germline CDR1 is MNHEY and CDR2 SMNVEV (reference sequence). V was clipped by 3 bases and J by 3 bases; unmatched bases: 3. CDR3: CASSFLAGVTDTQYF. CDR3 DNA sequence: TGTGCCAGCAGTTTCCTAGCGGGAGTGACAGATACGCAGTATTTT.

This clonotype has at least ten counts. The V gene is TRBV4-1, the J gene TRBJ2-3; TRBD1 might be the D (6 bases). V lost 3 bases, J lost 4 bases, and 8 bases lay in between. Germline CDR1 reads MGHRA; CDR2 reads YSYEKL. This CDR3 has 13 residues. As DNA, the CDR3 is TGCGCCAGCAGCCAGTACAGGGCAGATACGCAGTATTTT. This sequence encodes CASSQYRADTQYF.

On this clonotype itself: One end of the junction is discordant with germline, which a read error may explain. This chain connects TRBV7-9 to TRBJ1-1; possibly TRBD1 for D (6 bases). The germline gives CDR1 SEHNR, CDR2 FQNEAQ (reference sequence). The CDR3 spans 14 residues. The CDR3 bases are TGTACCAGCAGCCAGGGGACCGAGAACACTGAAGCTTTCTTT. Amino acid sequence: CTSSQGTENTEAFF.

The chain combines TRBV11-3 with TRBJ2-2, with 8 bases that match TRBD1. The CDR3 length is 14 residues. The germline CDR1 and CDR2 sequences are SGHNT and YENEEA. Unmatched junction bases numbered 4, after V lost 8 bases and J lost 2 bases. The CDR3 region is CASGGQGNTGELFF. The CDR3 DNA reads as TGTGCCAGCGGTGGACAGGGAAACACCGGGGAGCTGTTTTTT.

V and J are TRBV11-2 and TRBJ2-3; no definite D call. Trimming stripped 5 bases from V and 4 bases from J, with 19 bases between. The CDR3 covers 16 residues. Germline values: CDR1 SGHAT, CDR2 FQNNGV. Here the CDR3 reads CASSTVPREYPDTQYF. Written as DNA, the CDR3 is TGTGCCAGCAGCACCGTTCCGCGCGAGTATCCAGATACGCAGTATTTT.